These 5 T cell receptor beta chains were all obtained from the same sample, sequenced in a study of technical replicates of blood from several donors. The repertoire was sequenced with immunoSEQ multiplex PCR; TCRdb's copy has only in-frame clones and lacks some. The sample comprises around 70,000 clones, approximately 94% of which are singletons, and 0.3% to 0.5% rests with the top ten. Source material: T cells isolated from PBMCs. All receptors come from a human donor in good health.

The J gene is TRBJ1-2, the V gene TRBV4-2; maybe TRBD1 (5 bases). CDR3 length: 17 residues. V was trimmed by 0 bases and J by 5 bases, leaving 19 bases between them. Germline CDR1 and CDR2: LGHNA and YNFKEQ. The CDR3 nucleotides are TGTGCCAGCAGCCAAGAATGGGACCAAGCGGGGGTTTATGGCTACACCTTC. It translates to CASSQEWDQAGVYGYTF.

The rearrangement uses TRBV27 and TRBJ2-3, with D possibly TRBD1 on 5 matching bases. Germline CDR1 and CDR2: MNHEY and SMNVEV (reference sequence). V was shortened by 3 bases and J by 3 bases, with 16 bases between the two germline ends. The CDR3 consists of 16 residues. The CDR3 DNA is TGTGCCAGCAGTTTCAGGGTAGGGTCTGGGACAGATACGCAGTATTTT. Its translation: CASSFRVGSGTDTQYF.

V is TRBV5-4 and J is TRBJ2-7, with 9 bases identical to TRBD1. Losses at the gene ends were 1 base for V and 5 bases for J; bases not matched to a gene: 4. CDR3 length: 14 amino acids. Germline V gene lookup returns CDR1 SGHNT and CDR2 YYREEE (reference sequence). Here the CDR3 DNA reads TGTGCCAGCAGCTTGATGGGACAGGGCCACGAGCAGTACTTC. Amino acids: CASSLMGQGHEQYF.

This clone was detected only once. J is TRBJ2-1 and V is TRBV7-2; TRBD2 agrees at 9 bases. The CDR3 length is 17 residues. Germline V gene lookup returns CDR1 SGHTA and CDR2 FQGNSA. V was pared by 3 bases and J by 7 bases, with 13 bases of the junction left unmatched. The CDR3 nucleotides read TGTGCCAGCAGCTTGTCCCTAGGAGGCGGGAGGGTTAATGAGCAGTTCTTC. It codes for CASSLSLGGGRVNEQFF.

The chain joins TRBV7-3 to TRBJ2-3, with 16 bases identical to TRBD2. Per germline, CDR1 SGHTA and CDR2 FQGTGA. With V trimmed by 3 bases and J by 4 bases, 4 bases remained unmatched. This CDR3 comprises 17 residues. Here the CDR3 reads CASSLTGLAGGADTQYF. The CDR3 coding sequence is TGTGCCAGCAGCTTGACGGGACTAGCGGGAGGGGCAGATACGCAGTATTTT.